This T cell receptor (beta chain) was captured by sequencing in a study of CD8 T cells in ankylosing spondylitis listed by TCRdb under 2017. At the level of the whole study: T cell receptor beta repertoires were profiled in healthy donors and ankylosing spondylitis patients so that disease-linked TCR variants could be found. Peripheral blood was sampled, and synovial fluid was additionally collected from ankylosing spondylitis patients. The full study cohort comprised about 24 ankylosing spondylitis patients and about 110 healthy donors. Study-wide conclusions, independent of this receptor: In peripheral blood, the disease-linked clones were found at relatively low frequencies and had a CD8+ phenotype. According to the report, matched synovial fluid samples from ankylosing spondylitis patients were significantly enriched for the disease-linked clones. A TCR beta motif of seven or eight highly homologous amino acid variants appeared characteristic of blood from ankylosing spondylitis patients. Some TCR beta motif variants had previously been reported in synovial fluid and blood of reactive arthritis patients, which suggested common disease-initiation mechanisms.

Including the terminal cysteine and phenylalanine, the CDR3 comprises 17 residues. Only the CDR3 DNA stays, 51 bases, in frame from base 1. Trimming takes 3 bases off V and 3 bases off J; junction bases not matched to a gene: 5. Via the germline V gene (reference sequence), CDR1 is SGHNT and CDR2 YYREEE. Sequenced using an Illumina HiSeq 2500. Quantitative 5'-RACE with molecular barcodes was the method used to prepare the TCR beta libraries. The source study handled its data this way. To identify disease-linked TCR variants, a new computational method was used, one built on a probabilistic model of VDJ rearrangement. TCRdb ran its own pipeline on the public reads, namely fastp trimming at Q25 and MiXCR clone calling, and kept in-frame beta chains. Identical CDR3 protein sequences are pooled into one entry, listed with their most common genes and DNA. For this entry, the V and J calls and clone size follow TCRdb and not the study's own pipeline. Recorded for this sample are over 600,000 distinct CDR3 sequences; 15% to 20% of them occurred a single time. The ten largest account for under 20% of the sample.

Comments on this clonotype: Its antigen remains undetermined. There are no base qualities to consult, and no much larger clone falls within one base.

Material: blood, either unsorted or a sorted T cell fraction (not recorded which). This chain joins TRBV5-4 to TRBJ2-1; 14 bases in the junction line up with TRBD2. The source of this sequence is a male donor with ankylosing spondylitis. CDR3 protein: CASSSPTSGGDYNEQFF. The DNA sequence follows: TGTGCCAGCAGCTCGCCGACTAGCGGGGGGGACTACAATGAGCAGTTCTTC.